Below, 13 T cell receptor beta chains from the same sample are listed, as sequenced in a study of blood T cells in healthy people across ages. A J-beta primer mix and a sample-barcoded 5' primer were used in a second PCR of roughly 7 to 12 cycles. TCRdb re-derived calls from the 5' RACE reads in MiXCR, one entry per CDR3 protein. This sample yields roughly 800,000 distinct CDR3 sequences, of which about 53% are seen a single time; roughly 37% belongs to the top ten. Sequences were obtained from blood. The receptors come from a man at least 80 years old in good health.

This chain uses TRBV12-3 or TRBV12-4 with TRBJ1-3, with D unresolved. V lost 6 bases to trimming and J lost 1 base, with 10 bases between them. The CDR3 length is 14 residues. The CDR3 loop reads CASSSSGSGNTIYF. CDR3 nucleotides: TGTGCCAGCAGCTCCTCGGGATCTGGAAACACCATATATTTT.

The chain combines TRBV6-1 with TRBJ2-7; D not resolved. The ends were cut back, 1 base at V and 4 bases at J, with 11 bases in the middle. The CDR3 is 14 residues long. The germline V gene has CDR1 MNHNS and CDR2 SASEGT. The CDR3 region is CASSEGGRMYEQYF. CDR3 nucleotide sequence: TGTGCCAGCAGTGAAGGCGGACGGATGTACGAGCAGTACTTC.

The genes are TRBV6-5 and TRBJ2-3, with D perhaps TRBD1 or TRBD2 (6 bases each). In germline, CDR1 is MNHEY, CDR2 SVGAGI. V gave up 6 bases and J gave up 14 bases, with 24 bases separating them. The CDR3 extends over 14 amino acids. CDR3 in amino acids: CASRPEGDGRYAYF. The CDR3 DNA reads TGTGCCAGCAGGCCGGAGGGGGACGGAAGATACGCGTATTTT.

This clonotype was detected a few times. The chain is built from TRBV9 and TRBJ2-5; TRBD2 matches 9 bases. Unmatched junction bases numbered 8, after V lost 4 bases and J lost 1 base. The CDR3 extends over 16 amino acids. Germline CDR1 and CDR2: SGDLS and YYNGEE. The CDR3 bases are TGTGCCAGCAGCACGGAGGCGGGAGGGGTCCAAGAGACCCAGTACTTC. Translation gives CASSTEAGGVQETQYF.

The chain uses TRBV12-3 or TRBV12-4 and TRBJ2-2; D ambiguous. The CDR3 contains 12 residues. Trimming took off 2 bases at V and 6 bases at J, with 4 bases between the two ends. The CDR3 DNA reads TGTGCCAGCAGTTTAATTGCCGGGGAGCTGTTTTTT. Protein sequence: CASSLIAGELFF.

In DNA, the CDR3 is TGTGCCAGCAGCTCCGGGACAGCCATGACTTTCTTT. Protein: CASSSGTAMTFF. The chain carries TRBV28 and TRBJ1-1; TRBD1 matches 7 bases. CDR3 length: 12 amino acids. Germline V gene sequence: CDR1 MDHEN, CDR2 SYDVKM. With V trimmed by 6 bases and J by 12 bases, 10 bases remained unmatched.

This clonotype was counted between two and nine times. In DNA, the CDR3 is TGCAGCGTTGAAATCAGGACTAGTAATACGCAGTATTTT. Its translation: CSVEIRTSNTQYF. The V call is TRBV29-1, the J call TRBJ2-3; 7 positions match TRBD2. The CDR3 is 13 residues long. CDR1 is SQVTM and CDR2 is ANQGSEA in the germline V gene. V shed 2 bases and J 7 bases; nucleotides not matched to a gene: 6.

The chain links TRBV9 to TRBJ2-7; TRBD2 matches 7 bases. Germline values: CDR1 SGDLS, CDR2 YYNGEE. The V gene end was trimmed by 4 bases and the J gene end by 5 bases; junction bases not matched to a gene: 18. The CDR3 covers 17 residues. The CDR3 region has the DNA TGTGCCAGCAGCCTATACGGGGGGAGATCCCCTCCTGACGAGCAGTACTTC. It translates to CASSLYGGRSPPDEQYF.

This chain connects TRBV25-1 to TRBJ1-2, with D possibly matching TRBD1 (6 bases). Germline CDR1 reads MGHDK; CDR2 reads SYGVNS. The V gene lost 3 bases and the J gene lost 0 bases, with 8 bases spanning the gap. The CDR3 is made up of 14 amino acids. The CDR3 nucleotides read TGTGCCAGCAGTGATGGACAGCCTAACTATGGCTACACCTTC. Its protein product is CASSDGQPNYGYTF.

This chain uses TRBV20-1 with TRBJ2-7; maybe TRBD1 (6 bases). V lost 1 base and J lost 3, with 16 bases in between. CDR3 length equals 15 residues. Germline values: CDR1 DFQATT, CDR2 SNEGSKA (reference sequence). The CDR3 is CSARGVTGPNYEQYF. For the CDR3, the DNA is TGCAGTGCTAGAGGGGTGACAGGACCCAACTACGAGCAGTACTTC.

With regard to this clonotype: At one end the junction does not follow the germline gene, possibly because of a read error. The V gene is TRBV7-2, the J gene TRBJ2-3; D perhaps matches TRBD2 (6 bases). In germline, CDR1 is SGHTA, CDR2 FQGNSA. The CDR3 runs 13 residues. The CDR3 spells CAGSPGLTDTQYF. Written as DNA, the CDR3 is TGTGCCGGCAGCCCGGGACTTACAGATACGCAGTATTTT.

The chain employs TRBV7-2 and TRBJ2-1; D possibly corresponds to TRBD1 (7 bases). CDR3 length equals 15 residues. CDR1 is SGHTA, CDR2 FQGNSA, per germline. V gave up 4 bases and J gave up 8 bases, with 18 bases separating them. In nucleotides, the CDR3 is TGTGCCAGCAGCTGGCCCGGCAGGGGGGTCGATGAGCAGTTCTTC. Encoded protein: CASSWPGRGVDEQFF.

This clonotype was seen only a few times. The chain couples TRBV12-3 or TRBV12-4 to TRBJ2-4, with TRBD1 as a possible D gene (6 bases). The CDR3 has 13 amino acids. Trimming stripped 9 bases from V and 2 bases from J, with 11 bases between. The CDR3 DNA reads as TGTGCCAGTCGCAGGGGCACCAAAAACATTCAGTACTTC. Translation: CASRRGTKNIQYF.